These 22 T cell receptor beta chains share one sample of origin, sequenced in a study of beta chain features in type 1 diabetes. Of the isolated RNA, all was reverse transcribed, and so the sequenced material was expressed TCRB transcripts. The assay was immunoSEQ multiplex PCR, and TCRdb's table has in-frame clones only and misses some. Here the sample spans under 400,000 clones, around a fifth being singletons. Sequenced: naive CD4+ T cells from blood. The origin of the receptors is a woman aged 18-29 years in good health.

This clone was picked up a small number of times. CDR3 region: CASSLGFRDTQYF. In nucleotides, the CDR3 is TGCGCCAGCAGCTTGGGGTTCAGGGATACGCAGTATTTT. The rearrangement uses TRBV5-1 and TRBJ2-3; D is ambiguous. CDR1 and CDR2 (germline): SGHRS, YFSETQ. V was pared by 0 bases and J by 6 bases, with 8 bases between. The CDR3 extends over 13 amino acids.

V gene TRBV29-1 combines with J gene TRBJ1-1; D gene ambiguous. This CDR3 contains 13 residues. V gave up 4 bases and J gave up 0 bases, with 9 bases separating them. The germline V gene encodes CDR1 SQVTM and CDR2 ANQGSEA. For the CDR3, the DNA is TGCAGCGTTGTGGTCAGTGTGAACACTGAAGCTTTCTTT. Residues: CSVVVSVNTEAFF.

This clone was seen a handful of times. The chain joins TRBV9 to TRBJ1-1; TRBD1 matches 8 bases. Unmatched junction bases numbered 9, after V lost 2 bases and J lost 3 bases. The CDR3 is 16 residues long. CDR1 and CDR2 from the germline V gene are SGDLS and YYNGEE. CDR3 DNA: TGTGCCAGCAGCGTCCGGACAGGGTTGTTGGACACTGAAGCTTTCTTT. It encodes CASSVRTGLLDTEAFF.

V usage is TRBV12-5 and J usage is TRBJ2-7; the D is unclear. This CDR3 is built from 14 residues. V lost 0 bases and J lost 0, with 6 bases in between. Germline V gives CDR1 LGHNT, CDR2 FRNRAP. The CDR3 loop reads CASGLVPSSYEQYF. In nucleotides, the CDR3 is TGTGCTAGTGGTTTGGTACCGAGCTCCTACGAGCAGTACTTC.

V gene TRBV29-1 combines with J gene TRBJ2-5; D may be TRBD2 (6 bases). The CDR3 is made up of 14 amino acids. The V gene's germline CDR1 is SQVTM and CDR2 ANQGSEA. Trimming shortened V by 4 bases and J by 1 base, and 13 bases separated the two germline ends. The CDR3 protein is CSVVGIAAQETQYF. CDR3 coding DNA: TGCAGCGTTGTTGGGATAGCGGCCCAAGAGACCCAGTACTTC.

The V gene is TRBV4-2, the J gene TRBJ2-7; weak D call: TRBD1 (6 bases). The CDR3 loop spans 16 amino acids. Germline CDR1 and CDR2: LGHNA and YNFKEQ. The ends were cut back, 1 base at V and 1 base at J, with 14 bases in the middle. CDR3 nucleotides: TGTGCCAGCAGCCAAGGTCAGGGGCTTCCTTCCTACGAGCAGTACTTC. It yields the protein CASSQGQGLPSYEQYF.

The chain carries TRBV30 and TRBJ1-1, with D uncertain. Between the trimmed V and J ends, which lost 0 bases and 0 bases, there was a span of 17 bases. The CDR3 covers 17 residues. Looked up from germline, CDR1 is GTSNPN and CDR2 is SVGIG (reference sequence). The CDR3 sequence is CAWSVSLLRKMNTEAFF. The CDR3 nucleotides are TGTGCCTGGAGTGTTAGCCTCCTACGAAAAATGAACACTGAAGCTTTCTTT.

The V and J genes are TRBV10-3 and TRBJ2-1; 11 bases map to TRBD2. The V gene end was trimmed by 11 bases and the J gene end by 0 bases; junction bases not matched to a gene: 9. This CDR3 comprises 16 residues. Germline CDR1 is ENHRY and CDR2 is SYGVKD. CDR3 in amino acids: CAFGTSGPSSYNEQFF. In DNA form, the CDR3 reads TGTGCCTTTGGGACTAGCGGACCGAGCTCCTACAATGAGCAGTTCTTC.

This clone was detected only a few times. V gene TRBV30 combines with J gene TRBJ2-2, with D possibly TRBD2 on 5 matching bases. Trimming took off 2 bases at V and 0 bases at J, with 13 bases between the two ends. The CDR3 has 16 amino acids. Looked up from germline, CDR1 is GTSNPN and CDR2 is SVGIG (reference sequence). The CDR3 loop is CAWSSASSANTGELFF. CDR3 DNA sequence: TGTGCCTGGAGTTCGGCTAGCTCCGCGAACACCGGGGAGCTGTTTTTT.

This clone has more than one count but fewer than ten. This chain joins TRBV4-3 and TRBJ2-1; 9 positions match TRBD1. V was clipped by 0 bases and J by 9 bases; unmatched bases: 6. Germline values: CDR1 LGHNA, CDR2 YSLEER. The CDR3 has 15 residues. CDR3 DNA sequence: TGCGCCAGCAGCCAAGACATCCACAGGGGGCGTGAGCAGTTCTTC. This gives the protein CASSQDIHRGREQFF.

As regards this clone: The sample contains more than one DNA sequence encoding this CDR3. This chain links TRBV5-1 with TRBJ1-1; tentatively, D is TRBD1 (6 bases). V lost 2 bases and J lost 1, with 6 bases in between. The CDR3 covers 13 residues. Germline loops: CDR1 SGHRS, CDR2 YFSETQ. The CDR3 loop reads CASSLGGNTEAFF. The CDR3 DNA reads TGCGCCAGCAGCTTAGGGGGGAACACTGAAGCTTTCTTT. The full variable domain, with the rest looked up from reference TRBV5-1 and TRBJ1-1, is KAGVTQTPRYLIKTRGQQVTLSCSPISGHRSVSWYQQTPGQGLQFLFEYFSETQRNKGNFPGRFSGRQFSNSRSEMNVSTLELGDSALYLCASSLGGNTEAFFGQGTRLTVV.

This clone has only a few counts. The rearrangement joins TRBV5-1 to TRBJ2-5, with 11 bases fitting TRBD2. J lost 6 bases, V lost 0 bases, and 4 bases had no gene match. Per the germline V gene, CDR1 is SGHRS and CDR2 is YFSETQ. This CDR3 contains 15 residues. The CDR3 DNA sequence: TGCGCCAGCAGCTTGGCGGCTAGCGGGGGGAAGACCCAGTACTTC. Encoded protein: CASSLAASGGKTQYF.

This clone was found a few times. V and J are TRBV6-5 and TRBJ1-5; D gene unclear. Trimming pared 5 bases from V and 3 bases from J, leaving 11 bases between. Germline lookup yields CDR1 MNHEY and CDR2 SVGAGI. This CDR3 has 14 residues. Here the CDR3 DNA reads TGTGCCAGCAGTCAAGATACAAACAATCAGCCCCAGCATTTT. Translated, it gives CASSQDTNNQPQHF.

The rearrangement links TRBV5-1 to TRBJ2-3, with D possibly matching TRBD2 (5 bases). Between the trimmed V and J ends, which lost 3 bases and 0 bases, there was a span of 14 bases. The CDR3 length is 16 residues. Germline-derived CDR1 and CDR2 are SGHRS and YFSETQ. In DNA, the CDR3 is TGCGCCAGCAGCTACCGAATGCGGACTAGCACAGATACGCAGTATTTT. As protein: CASSYRMRTSTDTQYF.

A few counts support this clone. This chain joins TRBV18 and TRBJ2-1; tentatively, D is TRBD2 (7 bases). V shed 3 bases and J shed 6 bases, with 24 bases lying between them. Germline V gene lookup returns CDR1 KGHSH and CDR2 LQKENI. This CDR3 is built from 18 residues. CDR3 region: CASSPRDTIRSGINEQFF. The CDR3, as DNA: TGTGCCAGCTCACCCCGGGACACGATAAGGAGCGGGATCAATGAGCAGTTCTTC.

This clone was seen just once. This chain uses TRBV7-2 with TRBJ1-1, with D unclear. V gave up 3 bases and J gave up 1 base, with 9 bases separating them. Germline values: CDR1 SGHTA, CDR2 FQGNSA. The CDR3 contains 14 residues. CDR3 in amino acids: CASSFPYGNTEAFF. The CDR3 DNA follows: TGTGCCAGCAGCTTTCCCTACGGGAACACTGAAGCTTTCTTT. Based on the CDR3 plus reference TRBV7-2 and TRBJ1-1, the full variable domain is GAGVSQSPSNKVTEKGKDVELRCDPISGHTALYWYRQSLGQGLEFLIYFQGNSAPDKSGLPSDRFSAERTGGSVSTLTIQRTQQEDSAVYLCASSFPYGNTEAFFGQGTRLTVV.

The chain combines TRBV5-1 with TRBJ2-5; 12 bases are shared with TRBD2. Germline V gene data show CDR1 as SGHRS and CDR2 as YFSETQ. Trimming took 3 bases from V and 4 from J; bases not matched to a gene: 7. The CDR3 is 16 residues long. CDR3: CASSSAPLAGGETQYF. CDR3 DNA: TGCGCCAGCAGCTCAGCACCACTAGCGGGAGGAGAGACCCAGTACTTC.

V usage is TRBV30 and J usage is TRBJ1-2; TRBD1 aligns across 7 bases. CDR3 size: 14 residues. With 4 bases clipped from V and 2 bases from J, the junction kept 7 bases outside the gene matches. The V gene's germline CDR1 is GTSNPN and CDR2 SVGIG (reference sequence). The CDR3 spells CAWTKDRLNYGYTF. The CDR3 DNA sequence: TGTGCCTGGACTAAGGACAGGCTCAACTATGGCTACACCTTC.

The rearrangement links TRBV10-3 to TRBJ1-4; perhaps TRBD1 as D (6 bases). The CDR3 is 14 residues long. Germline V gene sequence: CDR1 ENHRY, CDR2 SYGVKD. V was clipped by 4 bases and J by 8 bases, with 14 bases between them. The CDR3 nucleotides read TGTGCCATCAGTGCCCCCAGGGGAAACGAAAAACTGTTTTTT. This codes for CAISAPRGNEKLFF.

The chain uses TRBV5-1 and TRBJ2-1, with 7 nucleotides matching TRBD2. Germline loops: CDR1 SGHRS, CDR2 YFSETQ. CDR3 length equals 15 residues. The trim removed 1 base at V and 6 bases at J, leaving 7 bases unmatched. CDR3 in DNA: TGCGCCAGCAGCTTGTATAGCGGGTTCGGCAATGAGCAGTTCTTC. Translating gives CASSLYSGFGNEQFF.

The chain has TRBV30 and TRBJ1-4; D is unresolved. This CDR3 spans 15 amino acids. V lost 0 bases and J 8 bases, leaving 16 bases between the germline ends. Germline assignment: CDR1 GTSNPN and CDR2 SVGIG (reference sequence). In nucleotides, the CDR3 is TGTGCCTGGAGTGTATCCTCCGGGCGGAGGGAAAAACTGTTTTTT. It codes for CAWSVSSGRREKLFF.

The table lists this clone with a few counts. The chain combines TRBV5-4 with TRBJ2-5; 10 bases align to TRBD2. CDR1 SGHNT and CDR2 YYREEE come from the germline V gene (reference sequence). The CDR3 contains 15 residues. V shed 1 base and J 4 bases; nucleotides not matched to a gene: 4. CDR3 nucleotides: TGTGCCAGCAGCTTGAAGCGGGAGGGCCGAGAGACCCAGTACTTC. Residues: CASSLKREGRETQYF.